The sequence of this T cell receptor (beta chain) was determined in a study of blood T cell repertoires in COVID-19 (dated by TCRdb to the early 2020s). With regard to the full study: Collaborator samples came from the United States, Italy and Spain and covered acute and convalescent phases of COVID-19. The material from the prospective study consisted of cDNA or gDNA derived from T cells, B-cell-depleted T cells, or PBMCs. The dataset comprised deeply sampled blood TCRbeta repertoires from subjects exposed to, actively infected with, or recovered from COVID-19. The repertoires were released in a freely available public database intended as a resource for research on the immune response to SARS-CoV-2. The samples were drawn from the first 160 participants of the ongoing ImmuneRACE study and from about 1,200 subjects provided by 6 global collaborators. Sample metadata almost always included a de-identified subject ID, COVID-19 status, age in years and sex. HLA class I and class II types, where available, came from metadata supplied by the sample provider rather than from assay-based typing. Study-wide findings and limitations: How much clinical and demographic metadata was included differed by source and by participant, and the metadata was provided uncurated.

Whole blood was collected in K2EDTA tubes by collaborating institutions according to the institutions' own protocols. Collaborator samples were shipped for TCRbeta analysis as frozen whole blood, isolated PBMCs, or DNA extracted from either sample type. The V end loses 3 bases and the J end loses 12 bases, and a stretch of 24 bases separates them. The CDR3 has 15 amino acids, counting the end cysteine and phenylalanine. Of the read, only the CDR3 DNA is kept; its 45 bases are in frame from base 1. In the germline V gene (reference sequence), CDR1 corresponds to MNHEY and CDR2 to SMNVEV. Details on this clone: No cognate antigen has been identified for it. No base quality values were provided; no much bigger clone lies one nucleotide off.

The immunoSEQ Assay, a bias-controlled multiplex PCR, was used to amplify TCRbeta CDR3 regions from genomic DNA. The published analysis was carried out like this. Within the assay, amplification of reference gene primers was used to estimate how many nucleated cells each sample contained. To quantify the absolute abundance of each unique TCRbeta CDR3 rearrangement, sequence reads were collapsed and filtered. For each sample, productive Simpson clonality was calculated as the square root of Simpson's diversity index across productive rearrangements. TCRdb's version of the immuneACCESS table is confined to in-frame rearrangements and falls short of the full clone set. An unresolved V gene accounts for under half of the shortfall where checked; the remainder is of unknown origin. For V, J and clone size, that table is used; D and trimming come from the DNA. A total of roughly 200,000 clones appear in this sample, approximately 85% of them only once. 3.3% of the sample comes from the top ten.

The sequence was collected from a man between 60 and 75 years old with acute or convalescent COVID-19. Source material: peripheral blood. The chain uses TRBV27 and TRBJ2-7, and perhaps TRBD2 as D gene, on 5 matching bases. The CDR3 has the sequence CASSLLHGTGRVRYF. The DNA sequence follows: TGTGCCAGCAGTTTGCTTCACGGAACGGGGAGAGTTCGGTACTTC.